The 4 T cell receptor beta chains in this list originate from one sample, sequenced in a study of tumor-infiltrating lymphocytes in primary liver carcinoma. Bulk tissue was left unsorted, and RNA and DNA were co-extracted from about 19-30 mg of it. A constant-region primer served to make TCR beta cDNA from roughly 540 ng total RNA. Each TCR beta library was derived from three nested multiplex PCR rounds that employed slightly modified ARM-PCR. For around 10 cycles apiece, the opening two PCR rounds ran with TRBV1-TRBV30 forward primers and a C-beta reverse primer. TCRdb recomputed calls from the multiplex PCR reads with MiXCR, one row per CDR3 protein. Here the sample spans tens of thousands of distinct CDR3 sequences, about two thirds being singletons. Sequencing was carried out using liver tumor tissue from sampling region 2. Subset defined: tumor region T2, inferior pole. The receptors derive from a man between 35 and 55 years old with primary liver carcinoma and hepatitis B virus infection.

This clonotype was seen many times. The V and J genes are TRBV28 and TRBJ2-4; D is perhaps TRBD2 (6 bases). V dropped 6 bases and J dropped 0 bases, with 18 bases sitting between them. The CDR3 consists of 17 residues. The V gene's germline CDR1 is MDHEN and CDR2 SYDVKM. CDR3 DNA sequence: TGTGCCAGCAGCCCAGACCGGAGCGGGCTAGCCAAAAACATTCAGTACTTC. It specifies CASSPDRSGLAKNIQYF.

Comments on this clonotype: Given a much more abundant clone one base away, this may be a read error. J is TRBJ2-4 and V is TRBV7-9; TRBD2 is a possible D gene (6 bases). This CDR3 is 16 amino acids long. The V gene's germline CDR1 is SEHNR and CDR2 FQNEAQ (reference sequence). Trimming took 5 bases from V and 1 from J, leaving 15 bases between them. The CDR3 loop reads CASSQGAGMAKNIQYF. DNA for the CDR3: TGTGCCAGCAGCCAAGGGGCGGGAATGGCCAAAAACATTCAGTACTTC.

A note on this clonotype: Since the CDR3 does not end with the conserved phenylalanine or tryptophan, this likely comes from a read error. The CDR3 here is CASSGDRQADTQYL. The DNA for the CDR3 is TGTGCCAGCAGTGGTGACAGACAAGCAGATACGCAGTATCTT. The chain has TRBV25-1 and TRBJ2-3, with D possibly being TRBD1 (5 bases). Trimming shortened V by 4 bases and J by 4 bases, and 12 bases separated the two germline ends. Germline CDR1 and CDR2: MGHDK and SYGVNS. The CDR3 covers 14 residues.

V and J are TRBV5-5 and TRBJ2-3, with D possibly being TRBD2 (5 bases). Per the germline V gene, CDR1 is SGHKS and CDR2 is YYEKEE (reference sequence). CDR3 size: 14 residues. V shed 0 bases and J shed 3 bases, with 8 bases lying between them. This CDR3 reads CASSLETGTDTQYF. The DNA of the CDR3 is TGTGCCAGCAGCTTGGAGACGGGAACAGATACGCAGTATTTT.